Presented here are 8 T cell receptor beta chains from one specimen sequenced in a study of T-cell memory formation after mild COVID-19. TCRdb ran MiXCR on the 5' RACE reads and lists one entry per CDR3 protein. The repertoire holds some 260,000 distinct CDR3 sequences, with about 16% as singletons. What was sequenced was PBMCs or a T cell subset sorted from them (not recorded which). Source of these receptors: a man between 18 and 29 years old who had mild COVID-19 (a few samples of this study predate the infection). Cell type and time point are not known.

This clonotype was counted between two and nine times. J is TRBJ2-1 and V is TRBV9; 8 bases map to TRBD1. The CDR3 is 13 residues long. The J segment lost 5 bases and the V segment lost 2 bases, leaving 0 bases of the junction unmatched. Germline CDR1 reads SGDLS; CDR2 reads YYNGEE. Written as DNA, the CDR3 is TGTGCCAGCAGCGTGGGACAGGACAATGAGCAGTTCTTC. This sequence encodes CASSVGQDNEQFF. The full variable domain, with the rest looked up from reference TRBV9 and TRBJ2-1, is DSGVTQTPKHLITATGQRVTLRCSPRSGDLSVYWYQQSLDQGLQFLIQYYNGEERAKGNILERFSAQQFPDLHSELNLSSLELGDSALYFCASSVGQDNEQFFGPGTRLTVL.

This clonotype was picked up a small number of times. V gene TRBV14 combines with J gene TRBJ2-3; D gene ambiguous. In germline, CDR1 is SGHDN, CDR2 FVKESK. V was cut by 4 bases and J by 3 bases, with 14 bases left in between. This CDR3 has 15 residues. The CDR3 coding sequence is TGTGCCAGCAGCCCTTCGGACCCAATTACAGATACGCAGTATTTT. Translating gives CASSPSDPITDTQYF.

This clonotype has just a few counts. V is TRBV18 and J is TRBJ1-2, with TRBD1 matching over 9 bases. The CDR3 covers 18 residues. The germline CDR1 and CDR2 sequences are KGHSH and LQKENI. With 4 bases clipped from V and 2 bases from J, the junction kept 14 bases outside the gene matches. The CDR3: CASSQVPGQGRANYGYTF. In nucleotides, the CDR3 is TGTGCCAGCTCACAAGTCCCCGGACAGGGGCGTGCCAACTATGGCTACACCTTC. Filled out from reference TRBV18 and TRBJ1-2, the complete variable domain reads NAGVMQNPRHLVRRRGQEARLRCSPMKGHSHVYWYRQLPEEGLKFMVYLQKENIIDESGMPKERFSAEFPKEGPSILRIQQVVRGDSAAYFCASSQVPGQGRANYGYTFGSGTRLTVV.

This clonotype was detected ten times or more. This chain uses TRBV10-3 with TRBJ1-1, with D tentatively TRBD1 (5 bases). The CDR3 runs to 13 residues. The V gene's germline CDR1 is ENHRY and CDR2 SYGVKD. Trimming took 7 bases from V and 4 from J, leaving 13 bases between them. The CDR3 protein is CAINFQGGTEAFF. The CDR3 nucleotides are TGTGCCATCAATTTTCAGGGCGGCACTGAAGCTTTCTTT.

The J gene is TRBJ2-1, the V gene TRBV7-6; 9 nucleotides line up with TRBD2. This CDR3 contains 19 residues. Per germline, CDR1 SGHVS and CDR2 FNYEAQ. The ends lost 5 bases at V and 6 bases at J; junction bases unmatched: 20. The CDR3, as DNA: TGTGCCAGCAGCCCTCGGATAGCGGGGGTACGTCGCGCACCCAATGAGCAGTTCTTC. Translated: CASSPRIAGVRRAPNEQFF.

This chain links TRBV20-1 with TRBJ2-3; 9 nucleotides line up with TRBD2. CDR1 and CDR2 (germline): DFQATT, SNEGSKA (reference sequence). The CDR3 loop spans 16 amino acids. V was pared by 2 bases and J by 0 bases, with 6 bases of the junction left unmatched. CDR3 loop: CSARLMRGGSTDTQYF. CDR3 bases: TGCAGTGCTAGACTGATGCGGGGGGGTAGCACAGATACGCAGTATTTT.

The chain carries TRBV20-1 and TRBJ2-5; D is possibly TRBD1 or TRBD2 (5 bases each). Germline V gene data show CDR1 as DFQATT and CDR2 as SNEGSKA (reference sequence). Trimming left V 4 bases short and J 1 base short, with 10 bases between. The CDR3 is 13 residues long. CDR3 protein: CSAIKGTQETQYF. The CDR3 nucleotides are TGCAGTGCTATAAAGGGGACCCAAGAGACCCAGTACTTC.

This chain joins TRBV6-2 or TRBV6-3 and TRBJ2-7; D remains unclear. V was trimmed by 6 bases and J by 3 bases, leaving 15 bases between them. This CDR3 is built from 14 residues. The germline CDR1 and CDR2 sequences are MNHEY and SVGEGT. CDR3 in amino acids: CASSLGGRNYEQYF. As DNA, the CDR3 is TGTGCCAGCAGCCTGGGTGGAAGGAACTACGAGCAGTACTTC.